The entry below describes one T cell receptor (beta chain). The entry originates in a study of T-cell memory formation after mild COVID-19. The germline V and J ends were trimmed by 5 bases and 8 bases, with 6 bases remaining between them. Germline V gene sequence: CDR1 KGHDR, CDR2 SFDVKD. This CDR3 contains 11 residues. 5'RACE with constant-segment primers built TCRalpha and TCRbeta cDNA libraries with UMIs. TCRdb independently ran MiXCR on the 5' RACE reads; one entry per CDR3 protein. This table holds roughly 480,000 distinct CDR3 sequences, around 25% found once. This TCR derives from an adult woman who had mild COVID-19 (a few samples of this study predate the infection). Cell type and time point are not known. Sequencing was carried out using PBMCs or a T cell subset sorted from them (not recorded which). V and J are TRBV24-1 and TRBJ2-1, with D unclear. The CDR3 region has the DNA TGTGCCACCAGTGTGGTCCATGAGCAGTTCTTC. This sequence encodes CATSVVHEQFF.